The rows below give T cell receptor beta chains drawn from one sample of a study of OX40 agonist ivuxolimab in advanced cancers. Here immunoSEQ multiplex PCR was the method, and the copy in TCRdb shows in-frame clones only, minus some. Of tens of thousands of clones in the sample, roughly 90% are singletons; the top ten hold over 8%. The source material was CD4+ or CD8+ T cells sorted from blood, sampled in a trial of the OX40 agonist ivuxolimab. The receptors here all came from an adult with an advanced solid tumor such as melanoma, head and neck, liver or kidney cancer. Each CDR3 is given with its conserved first and last residue. The D gene is left open where the match is weak. Not every row has a clone size; where given, it reads once, few, many or a size class.

NA	TRBV2	NA	TRBJ2-5	CASNQEGYPPETQYF	TGTGCCAGCAACCAGGAGGGGTACCCTCCAGAGACCCAGTACTTC
NA	TRBV28	NA	TRBJ1-5	CASSLWTWGGAGNQPQHF	TGTGCCAGCAGTTTATGGACCTGGGGGGGCGCCGGCAATCAGCCCCAGCATTTT
NA	TRBV28	NA	TRBJ2-3	CASSPGTRDTQYF	TGTGCCAGCAGCCCTGGAACGCGAGATACGCAGTATTTT
TRBD1	TRBV6-1	NA	TRBJ1-2	CASSPRTGVNYGYTF	TGTGCCAGCAGTCCCAGGACAGGGGTAAACTATGGCTACACCTTC
TRBD1	TRBV6-1	once	TRBJ1-2	CASRRGTGDGYTF	TGTGCCAGCAGACGGGGGACAGGGGACGGCTACACCTTC
TRBD1	TRBV5-1	few	TRBJ2-3	CASSWGQGGSSDTQYF	TGCGCCAGCAGCTGGGGACAGGGAGGTAGCTCAGATACGCAGTATTTT
NA	TRBV19	once	TRBJ1-4	CASSLRGNEKLFF	TGTGCCAGTAGTCTCAGGGGAAATGAAAAACTGTTTTTT
NA	TRBV4-1	NA	TRBJ2-2	CASSQDGIANTGELFF	TGCGCCAGCAGCCAAGACGGGATCGCGAACACCGGGGAGCTGTTTTTT
NA	TRBV28	once	TRBJ2-3	CASSSLKAGADTQYF	TGTGCCAGCAGTTCCTTAAAAGCGGGCGCAGATACGCAGTATTTT
NA	TRBV2	NA	TRBJ2-3	CASSASLPDTQYF	TGTGCCAGCAGTGCAAGTCTTCCAGATACGCAGTATTTT
NA	TRBV5-4	NA	TRBJ2-7	CASSLDGMGSSYEQYF	TGTGCCAGCAGCTTGGATGGGATGGGAAGCTCCTACGAGCAGTACTTC
NA	TRBV4-1	NA	TRBJ2-5	CASSQDVLLRRDETQYF	TGCGCCAGCAGCCAAGATGTGCTTCTGCGCAGGGATGAGACCCAGTACTTC
NA	TRBV5-4	NA	TRBJ1-5	CASSLGGAGNQPQHF	TGTGCCAGCAGCTTGGGGGGGGCCGGCAATCAGCCCCAGCATTTT
TRBD1	TRBV2	NA	TRBJ2-4	CASSVNAGQGAGNIQYF	TGTGCCAGCAGTGTAAATGCGGGACAGGGGGCTGGAAACATTCAGTACTTC
TRBD1	TRBV28	NA	TRBJ1-4	CASSWGTGGAEKLFF	TGTGCCAGCAGTTGGGGGACAGGGGGAGCTGAAAAACTGTTTTTT
NA	TRBV6-4	NA	TRBJ1-2	CASKQFWTGDYGYTF	TGTGCCAGCAAACAATTCTGGACGGGAGACTATGGCTACACCTTC
TRBD1	TRBV11-2	NA	TRBJ2-5	CASSLLTLGQGAKTQYF	TGTGCCAGCAGCTTACTTACCTTGGGACAGGGGGCGAAGACCCAGTACTTC
NA	TRBV7-2	NA	TRBJ2-3	CASSLVGGTDTQYF	TGTGCCAGCAGCTTAGTGGGGGGTACAGATACGCAGTATTTT
NA	TRBV4-1	NA	TRBJ2-2	CASSHPGELFF	TGCGCCAGCAGCCACCCCGGGGAGCTGTTTTTT
NA	TRBV20-1	few	TRBJ1-1	CSARDRAEAFF	TGCAGTGCTAGGGACAGAGCCGAAGCTTTCTTT